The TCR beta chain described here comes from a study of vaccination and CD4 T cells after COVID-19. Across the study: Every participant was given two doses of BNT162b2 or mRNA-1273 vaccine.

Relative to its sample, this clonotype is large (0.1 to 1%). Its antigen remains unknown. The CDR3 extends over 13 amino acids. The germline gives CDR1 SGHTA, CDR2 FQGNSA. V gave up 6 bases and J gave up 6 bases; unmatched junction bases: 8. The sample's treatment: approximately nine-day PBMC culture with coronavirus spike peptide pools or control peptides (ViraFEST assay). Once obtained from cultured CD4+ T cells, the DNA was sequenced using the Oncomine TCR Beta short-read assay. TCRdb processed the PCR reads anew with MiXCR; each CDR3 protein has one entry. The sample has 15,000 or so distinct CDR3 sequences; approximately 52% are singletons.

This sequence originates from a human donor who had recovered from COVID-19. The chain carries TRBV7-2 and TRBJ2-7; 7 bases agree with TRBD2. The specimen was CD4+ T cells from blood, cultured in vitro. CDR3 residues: CASRGTTVSEQYF. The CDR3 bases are TGTGCCAGCAGGGGGACTACCGTTAGCGAGCAGTACTTC.